This T cell receptor beta chain derives from a study of monozygotic twins with inflammatory bowel disease. Every TCR library used 3500 ng of total RNA. Each UMI harboured a 6-nucleotide sample barcode and was appended via template switching. TCRdb re-called the 5' RACE reads, yielding one record per CDR3 amino acid sequence without DNA. The listing contains approximately 100,000 distinct CDR3 sequences. No sorting of T cells preceded isolation of total RNA from whole blood. Germline CDR1 MNHEY, CDR2 SVGAGI. The CDR3 totals 17 residues. This clonotype was obtained from a human donor with ulcerative colitis or Crohn's disease, or a healthy co-twin of an affected twin (not recorded which). The chain uses TRBV6-5 and TRBJ1-2; TCRdb picks TRBD1, but there is no DNA to check that call. The material sequenced was blood. The chain's CDR3 is CASSYQGQGAMVTGYTF.